The sequence of this TCR beta chain was determined in a study of metastatic and nonmetastatic thyroid tumors (dated by TCRdb to 2018 to 2021). Regarding the study in general: Repertoires were compared across peripheral blood and tumor or nodule tissue samples from malignant and benign thyroid patients.

Receptor amplification or capture employed PCR. For sequencing, an Illumina HiSeq 4000 was employed. High-throughput sequencing was used to profile the TCR beta-chain CDR3 region of each patient. From the authors' description of their analysis: The researchers built a classifier to tell apart papillary thyroid cancer patients with distant metastasis, based on CDR3 differences among clinicopathological groups. To measure repertoire diversity the researchers used the Shannon index, while the Morisita-Horn index served to gauge how similar the tumor and blood repertoires were. The public reads were reanalyzed by TCRdb: fastp trimming at Q25, MiXCR alignment, in-frame beta chains only. The V and J calls, along with clone size, are taken from TCRdb and not from the paper's own processing. For this sample the table gives around 15,000 clones, of which roughly 24% were detected only once. Roughly 8% of the sample lies in the top ten.

This clone is regarded as medium-sized (0.01 to 0.1%). The antigen it binds to is not known. Per-base qualities were not stored, and no clone one base away is much larger. From cysteine to phenylalanine, the CDR3 is 14 amino acids long. The kept DNA is CDR3 alone, 42 bases in frame from the first base. The germline V gene encodes CDR1 WSHSY and CDR2 SAAADI. V trim: 2 bases; J trim: 3 bases; unmatched bases: 4. None of the patients had been given any treatment before thyroid surgery. Using T-cell receptor beta sequencing, the researchers looked back retrospectively at clinical samples from patients, gathered between about 2012 and 2019. Overall study results and their limits: TCR beta diversity was reported as significantly higher in malignant tumors than in benign nodules, in both blood and tumor samples.

This chain joins TRBV10-2 to TRBJ2-7; TRBD2 aligns with 7 central bases. The specimen was tumor tissue. The TCR originated in a female donor with papillary thyroid cancer or a benign thyroid nodule (not recorded which). Some clones in this sample may be carry-over from other donors' samples. The DNA sequence is given as TGCGCCAGCAGTGAGACCCCGGGAGGCTACGAGCAGTACTTC. Translated, this is CASSETPGGYEQYF.